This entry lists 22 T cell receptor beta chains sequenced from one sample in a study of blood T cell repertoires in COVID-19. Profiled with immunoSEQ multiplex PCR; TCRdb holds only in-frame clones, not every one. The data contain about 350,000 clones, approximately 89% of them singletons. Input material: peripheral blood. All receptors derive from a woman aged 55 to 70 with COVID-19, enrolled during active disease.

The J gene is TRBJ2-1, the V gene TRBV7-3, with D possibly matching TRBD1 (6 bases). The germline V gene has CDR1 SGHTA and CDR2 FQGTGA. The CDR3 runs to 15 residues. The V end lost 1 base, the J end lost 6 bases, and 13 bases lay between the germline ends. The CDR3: CASSLSNRVVNEQFF. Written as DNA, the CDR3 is TGTGCCAGCAGCTTAAGTAACAGGGTTGTCAATGAGCAGTTCTTC.

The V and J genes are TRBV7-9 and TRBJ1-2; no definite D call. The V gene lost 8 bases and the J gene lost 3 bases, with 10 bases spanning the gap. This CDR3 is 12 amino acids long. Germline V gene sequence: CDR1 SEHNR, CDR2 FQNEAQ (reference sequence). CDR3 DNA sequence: TGTGCCAGCGAAGCCCTGTACTATGGCTACACCTTC. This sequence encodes CASEALYYGYTF.

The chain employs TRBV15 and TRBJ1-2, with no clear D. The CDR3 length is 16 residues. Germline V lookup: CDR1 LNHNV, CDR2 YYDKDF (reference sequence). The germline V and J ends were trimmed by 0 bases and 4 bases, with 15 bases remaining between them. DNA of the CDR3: TGTGCCACCAGCAGAGATCTGATTGTGGCTGTCTATGGCTACACCTTC. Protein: CATSRDLIVAVYGYTF.

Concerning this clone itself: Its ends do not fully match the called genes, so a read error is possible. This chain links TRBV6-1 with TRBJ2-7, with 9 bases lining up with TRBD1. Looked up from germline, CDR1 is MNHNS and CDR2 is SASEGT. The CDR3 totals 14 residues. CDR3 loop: CASSQAGTGFEQYF. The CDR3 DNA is TGTGCCAGCAGTCAAGCCGGGACAGGGTTCGAGCAGTACTTC.

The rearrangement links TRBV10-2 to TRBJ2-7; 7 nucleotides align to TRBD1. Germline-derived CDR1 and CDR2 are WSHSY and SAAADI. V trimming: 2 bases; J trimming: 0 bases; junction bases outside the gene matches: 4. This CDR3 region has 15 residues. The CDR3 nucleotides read TGCGCCAGCAGTGAGCCCGGGACAGCCTCCTACGAGCAGTACTTC. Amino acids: CASSEPGTASYEQYF.

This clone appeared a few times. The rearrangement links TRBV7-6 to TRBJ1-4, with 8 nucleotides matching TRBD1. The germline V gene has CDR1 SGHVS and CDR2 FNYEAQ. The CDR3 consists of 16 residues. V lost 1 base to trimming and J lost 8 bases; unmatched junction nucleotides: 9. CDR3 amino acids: CASSLGPATGEEKLFF. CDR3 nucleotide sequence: TGTGCCAGCAGCTTAGGGCCTGCGACAGGGGAGGAAAAACTGTTTTTT.

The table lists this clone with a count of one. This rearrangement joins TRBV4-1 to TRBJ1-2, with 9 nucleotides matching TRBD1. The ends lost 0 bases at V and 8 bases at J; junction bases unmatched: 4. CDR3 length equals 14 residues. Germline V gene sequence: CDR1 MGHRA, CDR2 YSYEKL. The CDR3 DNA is TGCGCCAGCAGCCAAGATTACAGGGGGCAAGGCTACACCTTC. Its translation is CASSQDYRGQGYTF.

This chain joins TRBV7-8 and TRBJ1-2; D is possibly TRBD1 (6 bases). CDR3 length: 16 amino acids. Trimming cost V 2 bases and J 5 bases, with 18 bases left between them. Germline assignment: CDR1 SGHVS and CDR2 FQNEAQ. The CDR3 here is CASSLFAPRQDYGYTF. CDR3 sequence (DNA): TGTGCCAGCAGCTTATTTGCCCCGCGACAGGATTATGGCTACACCTTC.

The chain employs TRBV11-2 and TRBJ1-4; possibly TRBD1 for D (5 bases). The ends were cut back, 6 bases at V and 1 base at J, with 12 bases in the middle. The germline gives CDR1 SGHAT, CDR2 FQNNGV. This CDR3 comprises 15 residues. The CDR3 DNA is TGTGCCAGCAGTACTTGGGGGGGAACTAATGAAAAACTGTTTTTT. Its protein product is CASSTWGGTNEKLFF.

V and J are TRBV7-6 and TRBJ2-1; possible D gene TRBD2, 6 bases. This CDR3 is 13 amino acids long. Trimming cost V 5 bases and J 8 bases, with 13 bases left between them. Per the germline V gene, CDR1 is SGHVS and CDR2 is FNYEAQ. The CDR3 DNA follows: TGTGCCAGCAGCCCCGAACTAGCTCATGAGCAGTTCTTC. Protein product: CASSPELAHEQFF.

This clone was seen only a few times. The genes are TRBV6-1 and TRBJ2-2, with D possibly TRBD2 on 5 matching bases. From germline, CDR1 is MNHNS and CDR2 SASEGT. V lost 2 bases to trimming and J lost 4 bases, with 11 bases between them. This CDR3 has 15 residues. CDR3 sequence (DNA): TGTGCCAGCAGTGAATGGGCGGGTATCACCGGGGAGCTGTTTTTT. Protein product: CASSEWAGITGELFF.

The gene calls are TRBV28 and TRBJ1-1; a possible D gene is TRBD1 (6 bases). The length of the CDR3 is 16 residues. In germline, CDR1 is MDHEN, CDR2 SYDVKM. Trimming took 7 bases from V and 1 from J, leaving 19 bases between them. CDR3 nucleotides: TGTGCCAGCACCCCATCCCGGGGGGCGGGGAACACTGAAGCTTTCTTT. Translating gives CASTPSRGAGNTEAFF.

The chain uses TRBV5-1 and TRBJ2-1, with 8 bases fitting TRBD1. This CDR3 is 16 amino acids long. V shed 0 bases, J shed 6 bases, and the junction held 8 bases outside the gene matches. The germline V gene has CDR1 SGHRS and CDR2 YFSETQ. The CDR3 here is CASSLGGTGKTNEQFF. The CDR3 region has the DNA TGCGCCAGCAGCTTGGGGGGGACAGGTAAAACCAATGAGCAGTTCTTC.

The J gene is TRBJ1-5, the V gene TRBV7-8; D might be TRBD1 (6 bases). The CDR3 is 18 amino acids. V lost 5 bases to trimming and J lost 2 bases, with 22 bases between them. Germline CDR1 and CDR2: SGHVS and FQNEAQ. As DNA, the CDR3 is TGTGCCAGCAGCGGACTCCCACTATTTGCAGGGGGCAATCAGCCCCAGCATTTT. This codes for CASSGLPLFAGGNQPQHF.

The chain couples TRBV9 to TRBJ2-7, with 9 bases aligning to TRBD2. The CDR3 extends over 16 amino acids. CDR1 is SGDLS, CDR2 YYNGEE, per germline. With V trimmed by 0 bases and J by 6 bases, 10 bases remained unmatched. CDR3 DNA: TGTGCCAGCAGCGTAGAGCTAGCGGGGCCACTTGGCGAGCAGTACTTC. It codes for CASSVELAGPLGEQYF.

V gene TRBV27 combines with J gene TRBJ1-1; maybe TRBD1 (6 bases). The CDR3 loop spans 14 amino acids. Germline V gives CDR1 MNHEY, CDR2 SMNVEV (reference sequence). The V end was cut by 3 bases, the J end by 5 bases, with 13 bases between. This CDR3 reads CASSFTGKRTEAFF. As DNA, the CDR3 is TGTGCCAGCAGTTTTACAGGGAAAAGAACTGAAGCTTTCTTT.

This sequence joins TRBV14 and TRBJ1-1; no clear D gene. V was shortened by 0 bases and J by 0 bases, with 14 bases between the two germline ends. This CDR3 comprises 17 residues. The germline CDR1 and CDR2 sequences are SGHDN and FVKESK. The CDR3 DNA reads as TGTGCCAGCAGCCAAGATTCACCGGGAGCTATGAACACTGAAGCTTTCTTT. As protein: CASSQDSPGAMNTEAFF. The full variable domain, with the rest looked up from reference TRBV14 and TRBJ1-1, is EAGVTQFPSHSVIEKGQTVTLRCDPISGHDNLYWYRRVMGKEIKFLLHFVKESKQDESGMPNNRFLAERTGGTYSTLKVQPAELEDSGVYFCASSQDSPGAMNTEAFFGQGTRLTVV.

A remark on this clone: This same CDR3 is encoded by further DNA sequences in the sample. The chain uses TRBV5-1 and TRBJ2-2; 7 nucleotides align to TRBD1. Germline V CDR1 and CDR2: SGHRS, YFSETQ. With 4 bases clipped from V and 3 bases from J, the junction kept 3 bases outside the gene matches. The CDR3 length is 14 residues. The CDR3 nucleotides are TGCGCCAGCAGCCTTACAGGGGACACCGGGGAGCTGTTTTTT. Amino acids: CASSLTGDTGELFF.

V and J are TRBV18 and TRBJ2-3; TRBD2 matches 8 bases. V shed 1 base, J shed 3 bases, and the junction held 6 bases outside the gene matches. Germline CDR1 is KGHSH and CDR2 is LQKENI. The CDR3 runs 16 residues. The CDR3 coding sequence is TGTGCCAGCTCACCACAGGGACTAGGAGGTACAGATACGCAGTATTTT. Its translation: CASSPQGLGGTDTQYF.

CDR3 bases: TGTGCCAGCAGCCCGGGACTAGCGGGGGGTCGGGAGCAGTTCTTC. It codes for CASSPGLAGGREQFF. This chain uses TRBV7-3 with TRBJ2-1; 15 nucleotides align to TRBD2. This CDR3 has 15 amino acids. Trimming took 5 bases from V and 10 from J; bases not matched to a gene: 6. The germline V gene encodes CDR1 SGHTA and CDR2 FQGTGA.

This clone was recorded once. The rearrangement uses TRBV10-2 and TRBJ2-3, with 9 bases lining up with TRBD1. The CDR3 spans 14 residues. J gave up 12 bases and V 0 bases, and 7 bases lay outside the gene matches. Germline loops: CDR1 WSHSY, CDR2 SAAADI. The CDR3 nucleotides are TGCGCCAGCAGTGAGTCAGGGACAGGGATTTCCCAGTATTTT. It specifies CASSESGTGISQYF.

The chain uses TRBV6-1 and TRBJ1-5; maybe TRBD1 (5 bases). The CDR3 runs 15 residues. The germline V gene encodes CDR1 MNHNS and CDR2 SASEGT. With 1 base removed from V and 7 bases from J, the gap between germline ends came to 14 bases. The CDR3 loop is CASSEVRPGGQPQHF. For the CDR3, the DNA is TGTGCCAGCAGTGAAGTCAGGCCCGGGGGACAGCCCCAGCATTTT.